This T cell receptor beta chain was identified during a study of OX40 agonist ivuxolimab in advanced cancers. TCRdb's copy holds only in-frame clones and misses some; the assay was immunoSEQ multiplex PCR. The table lists approximately 82,000 clones, around 85% of them singletons. Researchers took blood at baseline, on cycle 4 day 1, and on cycle 7 day 1. Germline CDR1 and CDR2: SNHLY and FYNNEI. The CDR3 spans 14 residues. V lost 7 bases, J lost 4 bases, and 6 bases stayed unmatched. Source: CD4+ or CD8+ T cells sorted from blood, taken in a trial of the OX40 agonist ivuxolimab. The rearrangement uses TRBV2 and TRBJ2-3, with 9 bases lining up with TRBD2. The sequence was obtained from an adult with an advanced solid tumor such as melanoma, head and neck, liver or kidney cancer. Written as DNA, the CDR3 is TGTGCCAGCATGGGGGCGGGGGGGCCAGATACGCAGTATTTT. Translating it yields CASMGAGGPDTQYF.